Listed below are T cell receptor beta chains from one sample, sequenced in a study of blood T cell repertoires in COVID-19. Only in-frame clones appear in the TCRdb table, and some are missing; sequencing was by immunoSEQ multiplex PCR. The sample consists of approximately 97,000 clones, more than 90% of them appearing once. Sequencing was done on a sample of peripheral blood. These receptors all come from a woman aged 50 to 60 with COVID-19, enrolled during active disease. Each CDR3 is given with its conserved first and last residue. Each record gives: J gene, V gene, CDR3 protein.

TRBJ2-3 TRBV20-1 CSASKSQGTDTQYF
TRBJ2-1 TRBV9 CASSVAKGGASYNEQFF
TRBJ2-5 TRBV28 CASSFRGETQYF
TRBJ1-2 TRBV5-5 CASSLEGMDGYTF
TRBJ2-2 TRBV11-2 CASSRARGGELFF
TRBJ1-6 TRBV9 CASSVGGRGSPLHF
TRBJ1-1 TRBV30 CAWKGQTNTEAFF
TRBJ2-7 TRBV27 CASSFNIAYEQYF
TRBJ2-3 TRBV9 CASSFSGGTTDTQYF
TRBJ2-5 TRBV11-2 CASSYVGRKETQYF
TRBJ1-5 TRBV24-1 CATSDPRQGAGQPQHF
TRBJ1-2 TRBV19 CASIPGGSYGYTF
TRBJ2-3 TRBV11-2 CASSFGFQGTDTQYF
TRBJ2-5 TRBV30 CAWAGGLGETQYF
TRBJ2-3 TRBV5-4 CASSSGQGTDTQYF
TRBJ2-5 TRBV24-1 CATDSTGSNETQYF
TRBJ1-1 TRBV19 CASSLVVTGTEAFF
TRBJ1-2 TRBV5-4 CASSFSRGGWDYGYTF
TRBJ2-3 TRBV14 CASSQELLSTDTQYF
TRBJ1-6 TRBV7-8 CASSPHPWSGNSPLHF